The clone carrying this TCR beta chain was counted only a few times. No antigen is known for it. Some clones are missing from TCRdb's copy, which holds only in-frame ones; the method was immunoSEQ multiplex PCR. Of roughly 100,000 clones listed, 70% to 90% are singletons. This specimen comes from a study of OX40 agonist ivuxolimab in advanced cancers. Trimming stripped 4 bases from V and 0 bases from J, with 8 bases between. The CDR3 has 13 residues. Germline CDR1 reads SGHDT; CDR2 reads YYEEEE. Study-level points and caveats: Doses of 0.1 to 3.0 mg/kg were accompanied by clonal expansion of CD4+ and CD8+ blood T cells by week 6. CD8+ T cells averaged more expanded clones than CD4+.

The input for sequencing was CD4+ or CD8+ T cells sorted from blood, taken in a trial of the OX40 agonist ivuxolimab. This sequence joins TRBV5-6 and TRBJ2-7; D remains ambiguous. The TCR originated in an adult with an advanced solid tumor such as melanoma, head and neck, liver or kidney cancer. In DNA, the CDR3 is TGTGCCAGCAGCCCGGGCCACTCCTACGAGCAGTACTTC. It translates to CASSPGHSYEQYF.